This T cell receptor beta chain emerged from a study of neurological immune-mediated disorders. TCRdb analysed the 5' RACE reads with MiXCR anew, one entry per CDR3 protein. The table shows over 55,000 distinct CDR3 sequences, with 2% to 3% occurring only once. There are 13 residues in the CDR3. Looked up from germline, CDR1 is SGHVS and CDR2 is FQNEAQ. V lost 2 bases and J 4 bases, leaving 8 bases between the germline ends. The chain joins TRBV7-8 to TRBJ2-5; D unresolved. This TCR was sampled from a man between 45 and 60 years old with multiple sclerosis. The source material was PBMCs. CDR3 loop: CASSLNLLETQYF. CDR3 DNA sequence: TGTGCCAGCAGCTTAAACTTGTTAGAGACCCAGTACTTC.